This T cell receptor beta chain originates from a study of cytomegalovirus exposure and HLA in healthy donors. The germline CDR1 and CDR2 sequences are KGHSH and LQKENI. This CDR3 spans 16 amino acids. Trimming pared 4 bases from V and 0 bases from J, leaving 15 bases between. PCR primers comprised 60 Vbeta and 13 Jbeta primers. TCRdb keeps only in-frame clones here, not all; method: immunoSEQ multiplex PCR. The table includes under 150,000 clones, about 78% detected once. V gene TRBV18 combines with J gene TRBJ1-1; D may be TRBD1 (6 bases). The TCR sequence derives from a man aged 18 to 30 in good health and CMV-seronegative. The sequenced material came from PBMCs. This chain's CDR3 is CASSLEEQGLNTEAFF. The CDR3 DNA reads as TGTGCCAGCTCACTAGAGGAACAGGGCTTGAACACTGAAGCTTTCTTT.